The clone carrying this T cell receptor beta chain was counted between two and nine times. TCRdb fed the RT-PCR reads into MiXCR, producing one record per CDR3 protein. Among 550,000 to 750,000 distinct CDR3 sequences listed, 13% to 15% were seen once. The CDR3 runs 14 residues. CDR1 and CDR2 from the germline V gene are SGDLS and YYNGEE. V was shortened by 2 bases and J by 4 bases, with 13 bases between the two germline ends. Material for sequencing was memory CD4+ T cells from blood. The chain uses TRBV9 and TRBJ2-7; D remains ambiguous. The receptor comes from a female donor in good health, serving as a healthy control. CDR3 loop: CASSVDGFGYEQYF. As DNA, the CDR3 is TGTGCCAGCAGCGTCGATGGGTTTGGTTACGAGCAGTACTTC.